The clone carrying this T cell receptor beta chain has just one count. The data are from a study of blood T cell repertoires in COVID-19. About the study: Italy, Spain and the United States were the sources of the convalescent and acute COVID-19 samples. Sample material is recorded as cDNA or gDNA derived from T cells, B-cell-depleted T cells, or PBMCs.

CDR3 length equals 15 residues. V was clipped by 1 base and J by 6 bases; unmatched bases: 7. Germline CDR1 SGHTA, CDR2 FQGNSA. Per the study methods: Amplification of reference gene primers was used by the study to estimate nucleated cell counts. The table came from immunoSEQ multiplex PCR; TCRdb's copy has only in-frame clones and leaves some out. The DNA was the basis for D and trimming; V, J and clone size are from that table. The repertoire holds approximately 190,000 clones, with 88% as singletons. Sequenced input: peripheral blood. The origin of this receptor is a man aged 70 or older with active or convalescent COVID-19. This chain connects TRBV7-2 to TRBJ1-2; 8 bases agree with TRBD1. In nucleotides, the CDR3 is TGTGCCAGCAGCTTAGGGACAGGGATGGTTGATGGCTACACCTTC. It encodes CASSLGTGMVDGYTF. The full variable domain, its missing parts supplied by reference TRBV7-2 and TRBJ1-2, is GAGVSQSPSNKVTEKGKDVELRCDPISGHTALYWYRQSLGQGLEFLIYFQGNSAPDKSGLPSDRFSAERTGGSVSTLTIQRTQQEDSAVYLCASSLGTGMVDGYTFGSGTRLTVV.